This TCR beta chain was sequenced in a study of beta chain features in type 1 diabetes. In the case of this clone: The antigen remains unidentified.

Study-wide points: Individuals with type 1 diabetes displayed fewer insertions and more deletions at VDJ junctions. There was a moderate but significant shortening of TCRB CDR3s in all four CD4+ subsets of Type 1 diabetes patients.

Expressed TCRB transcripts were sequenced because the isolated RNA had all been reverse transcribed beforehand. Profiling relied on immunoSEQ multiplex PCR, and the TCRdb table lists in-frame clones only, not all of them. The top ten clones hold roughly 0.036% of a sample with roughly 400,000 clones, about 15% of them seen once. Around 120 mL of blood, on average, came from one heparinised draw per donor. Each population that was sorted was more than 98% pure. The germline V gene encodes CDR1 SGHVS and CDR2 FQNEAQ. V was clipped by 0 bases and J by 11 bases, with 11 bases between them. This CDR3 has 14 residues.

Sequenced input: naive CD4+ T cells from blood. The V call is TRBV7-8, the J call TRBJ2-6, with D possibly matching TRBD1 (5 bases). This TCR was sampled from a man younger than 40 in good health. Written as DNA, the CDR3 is TGTGCCAGCAGCTTAGCTGGCCAGGGTCACGTCCTGACTTTC. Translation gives CASSLAGQGHVLTF. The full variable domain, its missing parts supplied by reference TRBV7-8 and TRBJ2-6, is GAGVSQSPRYKVAKRGQDVALRCDPISGHVSLFWYQQALGQGPEFLTYFQNEAQLDKSGLPSDRFFAERPEGSVSTLKIQRTQQEDSAVYLCASSLAGQGHVLTFGAGSRLTVL.